This T cell receptor (beta chain) was recorded in a study of blood T cells in healthy people across ages. Study-level findings and limits: TCR beta diversity per million T cells fell roughly linearly with age. When set beside aged donors, long-lived donors presented more naive CD4+ cells and higher diversity.

There are a few counts of this clonotype. Its cognate antigen is unknown. The second PCR ran roughly 6 to 12 cycles with a sample-barcoded 5' primer and J-beta primers. MiXCR, applied by TCRdb to the 5' RACE reads, yields one record per CDR3 protein. The table lists about 720,000 distinct CDR3 sequences, about a fifth of them singletons. The length of the CDR3 is 16 residues. The V and J ends lost 3 bases and 2 bases respectively, with 16 bases between them. In germline, CDR1 is LGHNA, CDR2 YSLEER. Staff drew 9 to 10 milliliters of peripheral blood from each donor. Material for sequencing was blood. This receptor was obtained from a man between 65 and 85 years old in good health. The chain recombines TRBV4-3 with TRBJ1-2, with TRBD1 as a possible D gene (5 bases). In nucleotides, the CDR3 is TGCGCCAGCAGCCAGAGGGGTAGGACTGAGAACTATGGCTACACCTTC. Amino acids: CASSQRGRTENYGYTF.